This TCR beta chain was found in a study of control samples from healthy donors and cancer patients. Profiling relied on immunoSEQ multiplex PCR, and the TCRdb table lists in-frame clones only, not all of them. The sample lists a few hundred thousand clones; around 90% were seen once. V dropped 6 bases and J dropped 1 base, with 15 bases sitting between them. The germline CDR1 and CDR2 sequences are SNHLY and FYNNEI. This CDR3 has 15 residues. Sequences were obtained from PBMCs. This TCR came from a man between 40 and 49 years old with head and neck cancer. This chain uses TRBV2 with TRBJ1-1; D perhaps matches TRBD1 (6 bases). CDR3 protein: CASRDKPGQNTEAFF. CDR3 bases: TGTGCCAGCAGAGACAAACCGGGACAGAACACTGAAGCTTTCTTT.